This TCR beta chain was retrieved from a study of control samples from healthy donors and cancer patients. The CDR3 loop spans 13 amino acids. Germline V gene lookup returns CDR1 LNHDA and CDR2 SQIVND (reference sequence). V was pared by 2 bases and J by 6 bases, with 2 bases of the junction left unmatched. Some clones are missing from TCRdb's copy, which holds only in-frame ones; the method was immunoSEQ multiplex PCR. Altogether 100,000 or so clones are present, about 91% being singletons, with the ten largest covering 2.5%. The sample taken for sequencing was blood. This chain links TRBV19 with TRBJ1-2, with 8 nucleotides matching TRBD1. The clonotype was recovered from a woman in her late teens or twenties in good health. DNA of the CDR3: TGTGCCAGTAGTATACAGGGGGCAGATGGCTACACCTTC. It translates to CASSIQGADGYTF. Combining the CDR3 with reference TRBV19 and TRBJ1-2 gives the whole variable domain DGGITQSPKYLFRKEGQNVTLSCEQNLNHDAMYWYRQDPGQGLRLIYYSQIVNDFQKGDIAEGYSVSREKKESFPLTVTSAQKNPTAFYLCASSIQGADGYTFGSGTRLTVV.